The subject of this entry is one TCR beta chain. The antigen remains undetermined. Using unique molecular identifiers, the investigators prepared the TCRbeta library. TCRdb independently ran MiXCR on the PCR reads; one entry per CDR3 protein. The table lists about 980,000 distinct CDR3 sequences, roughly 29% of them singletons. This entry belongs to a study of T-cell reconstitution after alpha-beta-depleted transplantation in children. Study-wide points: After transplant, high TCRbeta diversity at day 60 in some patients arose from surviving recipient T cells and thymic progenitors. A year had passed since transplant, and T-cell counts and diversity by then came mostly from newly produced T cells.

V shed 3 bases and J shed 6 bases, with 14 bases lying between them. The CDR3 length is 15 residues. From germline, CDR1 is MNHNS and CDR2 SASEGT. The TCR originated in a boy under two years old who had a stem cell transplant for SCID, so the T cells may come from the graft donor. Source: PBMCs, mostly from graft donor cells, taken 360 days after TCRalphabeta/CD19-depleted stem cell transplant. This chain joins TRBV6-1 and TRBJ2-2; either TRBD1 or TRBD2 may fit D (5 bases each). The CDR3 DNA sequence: TGTGCCAGCAGTGAGCCAGGGAGAAGGCCCGGGGAGCTGTTTTTT. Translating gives CASSEPGRRPGELFF.